A single sample is the source of the 27 T cell receptor beta chains below, sequenced in a study of T cells in Graves' hyperthyroidism and ophthalmopathy. TCR beta CDR3 sequences were amplified from RNA transcripts. The HTBI primer set was used in a first-round RT-PCR of the TCR CDR3. TCRdb reprocessed the multiplex PCR reads with MiXCR, giving one entry per CDR3 protein. This sample has about 500,000 distinct CDR3 sequences, with about 16% found just once. What was sequenced was blood. The receptors stem from a woman aged 25 to 39 with Graves' ophthalmopathy.

This clonotype showed up just a few times. The rearrangement links TRBV4-3 to TRBJ1-6, with TRBD1 matching 9 bases. The V gene's germline CDR1 is LGHNA and CDR2 YSLEER. The V gene end was trimmed by 4 bases and the J gene end by 9 bases; junction bases not matched to a gene: 7. The CDR3 runs to 15 residues. The CDR3 nucleotides are TGCGCCAGCAGCCCATCCGGGACAGGGAGTTCACCCCTCCACTTT. Protein product: CASSPSGTGSSPLHF.

The V gene is TRBV7-9, the J gene TRBJ2-3; D call uncertain. V lost 2 bases and J lost 4, with 10 bases in between. This CDR3 has 14 residues. Germline V gives CDR1 SEHNR, CDR2 FQNEAQ (reference sequence). The DNA of the CDR3 is TGTGCCAGCAGCTTACCTGGCGTCCCAGATACGCAGTATTTT. Its protein product is CASSLPGVPDTQYF.

Notes on this clonotype: This may be a read error, as it is one base from a much larger clone. No conserved phenylalanine or tryptophan is present at the end of the CDR3, so a read error is the likely explanation. The CDR3 loop is CASSSYSQETQYL. CDR3 in DNA: TGTGCCAGCAGCTCTTACTCCCAAGAGACCCAGTACCTC. The genes are TRBV7-2 and TRBJ2-5; D is unclear. Germline-derived CDR1 and CDR2 are SGHTA and FQGNSA. V lost 4 bases and J lost 1, with 7 bases in between. The CDR3 contains 13 residues.

In this sample, this clonotype turned up many times. The chain employs TRBV6-1 and TRBJ2-7; unclear D gene. CDR3 length: 14 residues. Trimming cost V 6 bases and J 3 bases, with 15 bases left between them. CDR1 and CDR2 (germline): MNHNS, SASEGT. The CDR3 sequence is CASSPYGAVYEQYF. CDR3 nucleotide sequence: TGTGCCAGCAGCCCTTATGGAGCTGTCTACGAGCAGTACTTC.

This clonotype turned up a few times. This chain connects TRBV9 to TRBJ2-7; TRBD2 might be the D (6 bases). V lost 0 bases to trimming and J lost 5 bases, with 18 bases between them. CDR3 length equals 16 residues. The germline gives CDR1 SGDLS, CDR2 YYNGEE. CDR3 region: CASSVESMGRENEQYF. CDR3 DNA: TGTGCCAGCAGCGTAGAGTCTATGGGCCGGGAGAACGAGCAGTACTTC.

This clonotype was counted at least ten times. J is TRBJ2-1 and V is TRBV28; 11 nucleotides agree with TRBD2. With 0 bases clipped from V and 8 bases from J, the junction kept 9 bases outside the gene matches. The length of the CDR3 is 17 residues. Germline V gene data show CDR1 as MDHEN and CDR2 as SYDVKM. CDR3 residues: CASSLWGSGRAGDEQFF. Written as DNA, the CDR3 is TGTGCCAGCAGTTTATGGGGTAGCGGGAGGGCTGGTGATGAGCAGTTCTTC.

This clonotype was counted ten times or more. The rearrangement uses TRBV12-3 or TRBV12-4 and TRBJ1-2; D remains unclear. Trimming left V 5 bases short and J 0 bases short, with 13 bases between. The CDR3 has 15 residues. The CDR3 region has the DNA TGTGCCAGCAGTCCATCATCGACGCCTAACTATGGCTACACCTTC. It yields the protein CASSPSSTPNYGYTF.

This clonotype came up many times. The chain employs TRBV30 and TRBJ1-1; D is undetermined. Germline V lookup: CDR1 GTSNPN, CDR2 SVGIG (reference sequence). V was pared by 0 bases and J by 5 bases, with 13 bases between. This CDR3 spans 14 amino acids. This CDR3 reads CAWSVIKGRTEAFF. Written as DNA, the CDR3 is TGTGCCTGGAGTGTCATCAAGGGTAGGACTGAAGCTTTCTTT. Filled out from reference TRBV30 and TRBJ1-1, the complete variable domain reads SQTIHQWPATLVQPVGSPLSLECTVEGTSNPNLYWYRQAAGRGLQLLFYSVGIGQISSEVPQNLSASRPQDRQFILSSKKLLLSDSGFYLCAWSVIKGRTEAFFGQGTRLTVV.

In this sample, this clonotype turned up many times. CDR3 residues: CASGHQGIREYEQYF. In DNA form, the CDR3 reads TGTGCCAGCGGCCATCAGGGCATTAGGGAATACGAGCAGTACTTC. The gene calls are TRBV28 and TRBJ2-7; D is perhaps TRBD1 (5 bases). Trimming cost V 8 bases and J 4 bases, with 21 bases left between them. Germline V gene data show CDR1 as MDHEN and CDR2 as SYDVKM. There are 15 residues in the CDR3.

Ten or more counts support this clonotype. The chain uses TRBV30 and TRBJ2-7, with 8 bases aligning to TRBD2. Germline CDR1 and CDR2: GTSNPN and SVGIG (reference sequence). There are 13 residues in the CDR3. V dropped 4 bases and J dropped 6; count of bases not matched to a gene: 8. This CDR3 reads CAWTPGTRGEQYF. For the CDR3, the DNA is TGTGCCTGGACCCCCGGGACTAGAGGCGAGCAGTACTTC. Full variable domain (missing parts from reference TRBV30 and TRBJ2-7): SQTIHQWPATLVQPVGSPLSLECTVEGTSNPNLYWYRQAAGRGLQLLFYSVGIGQISSEVPQNLSASRPQDRQFILSSKKLLLSDSGFYLCAWTPGTRGEQYFGPGTRLTVT.

The chain joins TRBV4-2 to TRBJ2-2, with 12 nucleotides matching TRBD2. This CDR3 spans 17 amino acids. Trimming removed 1 base from V and 7 bases from J; junction bases left unmatched: 7. From germline, CDR1 is LGHNA and CDR2 YNFKEQ. The CDR3 protein is CASSQGLAGGPGGELFF. CDR3 bases: TGTGCCAGCAGCCAAGGGCTAGCGGGAGGGCCGGGCGGGGAGCTGTTTTTT.

This clonotype has only a few counts. The chain couples TRBV7-2 to TRBJ1-3; 7 bases line up with TRBD1. This CDR3 spans 17 amino acids. Per germline, CDR1 SGHTA and CDR2 FQGNSA. V lost 2 bases to trimming and J lost 0 bases; unmatched junction nucleotides: 7. DNA for the CDR3: TGTGCCAGCAGCTTAACGGGACAGCTACCCTCTGGAAACACCATATATTTT. Protein product: CASSLTGQLPSGNTIYF.

This clonotype was found many times. The J gene is TRBJ2-1, the V gene TRBV28; 8 nucleotides agree with TRBD1. The germline CDR1 and CDR2 sequences are MDHEN and SYDVKM. This CDR3 is 13 amino acids long. V shed 5 bases and J 9 bases; nucleotides not matched to a gene: 6. CDR3 coding DNA: TGTGCCAGCAGTCCCCAGGGGGCGAGTGAGCAGTTCTTC. Translated, it gives CASSPQGASEQFF.

At least ten counts were recorded for this clonotype. The chain employs TRBV20-1 and TRBJ2-5; D is perhaps TRBD2 (5 bases). The CDR3 extends over 12 amino acids. CDR1 is DFQATT and CDR2 is SNEGSKA in the germline V gene (reference sequence). With 6 bases removed from V and 2 bases from J, the gap between germline ends came to 10 bases. This chain's CDR3 is CSAERGQETQYF. DNA for the CDR3: TGCAGTGCCGAGAGAGGGCAAGAGACCCAGTACTTC.

This clonotype was observed a handful of times. The chain recombines TRBV29-1 with TRBJ2-1; a possible D gene is TRBD2 (6 bases). CDR3 length: 13 residues. V lost 4 bases and J lost 6, with 13 bases in between. CDR1 SQVTM and CDR2 ANQGSEA come from the germline V gene. The CDR3, as DNA: TGCAGCGTTGTTGAGGGAGCGGGCAATGAGCAGTTCTTC. This encodes CSVVEGAGNEQFF.

The chain links TRBV5-1 to TRBJ1-2, with TRBD1 matching over 9 bases. J was trimmed by 7 bases and V by 1 base; bases with no gene match: 8. The CDR3 runs to 15 residues. CDR1 SGHRS and CDR2 YFSETQ come from the germline V gene. CDR3 in amino acids: CASSLRGQGSPGYTF. The CDR3 region has the DNA TGCGCCAGCAGCTTGCGGGGACAGGGCTCACCTGGCTACACCTTC.

This clonotype was counted at least ten times. The chain combines TRBV2 with TRBJ2-7; TRBD1 might be the D (5 bases). The CDR3 runs 14 residues. Trimming removed 4 bases at V and 0 bases at J, with 10 bases between. In germline, CDR1 is SNHLY, CDR2 FYNNEI. For the CDR3, the DNA is TGTGCCAGCAGTGTGATTGACAGCTCCTACGAGCAGTACTTC. It yields the protein CASSVIDSSYEQYF.

This clonotype was counted many times. This chain connects TRBV4-1 to TRBJ2-7, with 8 nucleotides matching TRBD2. Germline V gene lookup returns CDR1 MGHRA and CDR2 YSYEKL. This CDR3 is built from 15 residues. Trimming took 1 base from V and 5 from J; bases not matched to a gene: 7. The CDR3 here is CASSQGLAYPNEQYF. CDR3 coding DNA: TGCGCCAGCAGCCAAGGACTAGCGTATCCCAACGAGCAGTACTTC.

This clonotype was detected only a few times. Germline and junction disagree at one end, which may indicate a read error. This chain connects TRBV24-1 to TRBJ2-5; D is undetermined. From germline, CDR1 is KGHDR and CDR2 SFDVKD. CDR3 length: 14 residues. CDR3 sequence reads: CATSDPPDQETQYF. Written as DNA, the CDR3 is TGTGCCACCAGTGACCCACCCGACCAGGAGACCCAGTACTTC.

This clonotype was counted between two and nine times. V gene TRBV3-2 combines with J gene TRBJ2-5; the DNA was not compared with TRBD2, the D call given in the table. TRBV3-2 is a pseudogene locus. The CDR3 totals 16 residues. The CDR3 region is CASSQAASGTQETQYF. Written as DNA, the CDR3 is TGTGCCAGCAGCCAAGCGGCTAGCGGAACCCAAGAGACCCAGTACTTC.

The table lists this clonotype with many counts. The chain links TRBV5-6 to TRBJ1-1, with D possibly being TRBD1 (5 bases). The ends were cut back, 0 bases at V and 4 bases at J, with 10 bases in the middle. The CDR3 is made up of 14 amino acids. Germline values: CDR1 SGHDT, CDR2 YYEEEE. CDR3 region: CASSLVRAGTEAFF. The CDR3 DNA sequence: TGTGCCAGCAGCTTGGTCAGGGCGGGCACTGAAGCTTTCTTT.

Ten or more counts support this clonotype. This chain joins TRBV20-1 and TRBJ2-7; TRBD2 might be the D (5 bases). The germline V gene has CDR1 DFQATT and CDR2 SNEGSKA (reference sequence). CDR3 length: 12 residues. The germline V and J ends were trimmed by 3 bases and 4 bases, with 10 bases remaining between them. This CDR3 is CSASGNVYEQYF. Here the CDR3 DNA reads TGCAGTGCTAGCGGGAATGTGTACGAGCAGTACTTC.

This clonotype was observed once. The junction does not match germline at one end; this may be a read error. J is TRBJ1-1 and V is TRBV4-2, with a possible D match to TRBD1 (5 bases). The CDR3 is made up of 17 amino acids. Germline CDR1 is LGHNA and CDR2 is YNFKEQ. The CDR3 here is CASSQDSSRVWGTGAFF. CDR3 coding DNA: TGTGCCAGCAGCCAAGATTCCTCAAGAGTGTGGGGCACTGGAGCTTTCTTT.

This clonotype was recorded at least ten times. The chain couples TRBV5-1 to TRBJ1-1, with 12 bases fitting TRBD1. The CDR3 has 14 amino acids. In germline, CDR1 is SGHRS, CDR2 YFSETQ. J gave up 7 bases and V 3 bases, and 4 bases lay outside the gene matches. The DNA for the CDR3 is TGCGCCAGCAGCTCGGGACAGGGGGCCTTTGAAGCTTTCTTT. This encodes CASSSGQGAFEAFF.

This rearrangement joins TRBV28 to TRBJ2-5; D perhaps matches TRBD2 (5 bases). V shed 5 bases and J shed 0 bases, with 10 bases lying between them. This CDR3 spans 14 amino acids. The germline V gene encodes CDR1 MDHEN and CDR2 SYDVKM. The CDR3, as DNA: TGTGCCAGCAGTCGTCTAGCCTACCAAGAGACCCAGTACTTC. This translates into CASSRLAYQETQYF.

Details on this clonotype: A much more abundant neighbour one base away suggests this may be a read error. The chain recombines TRBV25-1 with TRBJ2-1; D call uncertain. Germline CDR1 and CDR2: MGHDK and SYGVNS. Between the trimmed V and J ends, which lost 6 bases and 2 bases, there was a span of 5 bases. The CDR3 has 12 amino acids. The CDR3 nucleotides are TGTGCCAGCAGCCGGGCCTACAATGAGCAGTTCTTC. Translated: CASSRAYNEQFF.

This clonotype has only a few counts. This chain uses TRBV6-2 or TRBV6-3 with TRBJ2-3; 10 bases align to TRBD2. Germline V gene lookup returns CDR1 MNHEY and CDR2 SVGEGT. The CDR3 covers 15 residues. V was clipped by 5 bases and J by 2 bases; unmatched bases: 4. DNA for the CDR3: TGTGCCAGCAGTGTCCTAGCGGGAGCCACAGATACGCAGTATTTT. This encodes CASSVLAGATDTQYF.